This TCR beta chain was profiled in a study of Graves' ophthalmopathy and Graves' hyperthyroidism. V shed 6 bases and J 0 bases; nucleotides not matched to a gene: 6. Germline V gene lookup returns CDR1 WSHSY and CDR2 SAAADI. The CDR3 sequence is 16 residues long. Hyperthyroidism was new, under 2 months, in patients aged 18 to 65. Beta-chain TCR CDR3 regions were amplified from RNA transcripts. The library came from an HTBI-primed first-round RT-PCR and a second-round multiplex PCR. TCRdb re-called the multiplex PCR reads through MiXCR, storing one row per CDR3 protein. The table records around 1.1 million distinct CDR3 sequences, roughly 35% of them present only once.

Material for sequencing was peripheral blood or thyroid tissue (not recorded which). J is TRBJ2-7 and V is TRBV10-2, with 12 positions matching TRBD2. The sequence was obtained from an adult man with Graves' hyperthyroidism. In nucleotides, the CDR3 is TGCGCCAGCAGGAGGACTAGCGGGATAACCTCCTACGAGCAGTACTTC. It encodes CASRRTSGITSYEQYF.